These 15 T cell receptor beta chains share one sample of origin, sequenced in a study of regulatory T cells in long-lasting Graves disease. Assembly of TCR beta libraries relied on iRepertoire HTBI primers together with Arm-PCR of CDR3 regions. TCRdb used MiXCR to reprocess the multiplex PCR reads, holding one entry per CDR3 protein. The data show about 420,000 distinct CDR3 sequences, 16% seen once. The time point denotes: newly diagnosed GD, antithyroid drugs for less than 3 months. Making the TCR library involved RNA that had been extracted from PBMCs. These same data were also listed under a study on T cells in Graves' hyperthyroidism and ophthalmopathy.

Specimen: peripheral blood mononuclear cells (PBMCs), collected at new diagnosis, from a patient treated with antithyroid drugs. These receptors came from a woman aged 18-35 years with Graves disease.

J is TRBJ2-1 and V is TRBV6-5; TRBD2 aligns across 12 bases. This CDR3 is 14 amino acids long. V shed 4 bases, J shed 10 bases, and the junction held 5 bases outside the gene matches. Germline V gene lookup returns CDR1 MNHEY and CDR2 SVGAGI. CDR3 protein: CASSSETSGSEQFF. DNA of the CDR3: TGTGCCAGCAGTTCCGAGACTAGCGGGAGCGAGCAGTTCTTC.

This clonotype was counted between two and nine times. V gene TRBV7-9 combines with J gene TRBJ2-5; the D is unclear. Germline V gives CDR1 SEHNR, CDR2 FQNEAQ (reference sequence). CDR3 length: 15 residues. Trimming stripped 1 base from V and 5 bases from J, with 14 bases between. CDR3 DNA sequence: TGTGCCAGCAGCTTAGAGCGTGGAAAGATGGAGACCCAGTACTTC. Its protein is CASSLERGKMETQYF. Using reference TRBV7-9 and TRBJ2-5 for the parts outside the CDR3, the full variable domain is DTGVSQNPRHKITKRGQNVTFRCDPISEHNRLYWYRQTLGQGPEFLTYFQNEAQLEKSRLLSDRFSAERPKGSFSTLEIQRTEQGDSAMYLCASSLERGKMETQYFGPGTRLLVL.

This clonotype has ten or more counts. The rearrangement uses TRBV20-1 and TRBJ2-7, with TRBD2 as a possible D gene (6 bases). The CDR3 length is 12 residues. Trimming shortened V by 1 base and J by 2 bases, and 6 bases separated the two germline ends. Germline V gene lookup returns CDR1 DFQATT and CDR2 SNEGSKA (reference sequence). Here the CDR3 DNA reads TGCAGTGCTAGAGGGAGGGCCTACGAGCAGTACTTC. As protein: CSARGRAYEQYF.

This clonotype was detected a few times. The chain recombines TRBV19 with TRBJ2-1, with no clear D. Germline CDR1 and CDR2: LNHDA and SQIVND (reference sequence). The CDR3 is 11 amino acids. Between the trimmed V and J ends, which lost 5 bases and 6 bases, there was a span of 5 bases. This chain's CDR3 is CASSGRNEQFF. CDR3 nucleotides: TGTGCCAGTAGTGGCCGCAATGAGCAGTTCTTC.

This clonotype was counted only a few times. The chain uses TRBV24-1 and TRBJ1-2; TRBD1 is a possible D gene (5 bases). The CDR3 sequence is 15 residues long. Trimming cost V 3 bases and J 8 bases, with 18 bases left between them. Germline V gene lookup returns CDR1 KGHDR and CDR2 SFDVKD. The DNA of the CDR3 is TGTGCCACCAGTGATCCTCCCGGGGGGGTTGGCGGCTACACCTTC. This encodes CATSDPPGGVGGYTF.

This clonotype was seen repeatedly, ten times or more. This chain links TRBV7-2 with TRBJ1-2, with a tentative D call TRBD1 (5 bases). Deletions cut 5 bases from V and 0 bases from J, with 13 bases between. The CDR3 spans 15 residues. Germline CDR1 and CDR2: SGHTA and FQGNSA. As DNA, the CDR3 is TGTGCCAGCAGCCAGCCATCGGGGGCTAACTATGGCTACACCTTC. It specifies CASSQPSGANYGYTF.

This chain uses TRBV7-9 with TRBJ2-2, with D unclear. Germline values: CDR1 SEHNR, CDR2 FQNEAQ (reference sequence). Between the trimmed V and J ends, which lost 1 base and 7 bases, there was a span of 10 bases. The CDR3 spans 14 residues. The CDR3 coding sequence is TGTGCCAGCAGCTTAGTGTCGGGTATCGGGGAGCTGTTTTTT. This gives the protein CASSLVSGIGELFF.

This clonotype was seen more than once but under ten times. The junction departs from the called germline gene at one end, perhaps through a read error. The rearrangement uses TRBV6-1 and TRBJ1-6; D is unresolved. Germline V lookup: CDR1 MNHNS, CDR2 SASEGT. The CDR3 extends over 18 amino acids. The CDR3 sequence: CASSHNPGPQSSNSPLHF. CDR3 DNA sequence: TGTGCCAGCAGTCACAACCCGGGCCCCCAGTCCTCTAATTCACCCCTCCACTTT.

This sequence joins TRBV5-1 and TRBJ1-4; 7 positions agree with TRBD1. CDR3 length: 15 residues. With V trimmed by 4 bases and J by 1 base, 4 bases remained unmatched. The germline V gene encodes CDR1 SGHRS and CDR2 YFSETQ. The CDR3 loop reads CASSKTGETNEKLFF. The CDR3 DNA reads as TGCGCCAGCAGCAAAACAGGGGAAACTAATGAAAAACTGTTTTTT.

Turning to this clonotype: A much bigger clone sits one base away, suggesting this may be a read error. The rearrangement uses TRBV6-5 and TRBJ2-7; tentatively, D is TRBD1 or TRBD2 (5 bases each). Trimming left V 1 base short and J 4 bases short, with 32 bases between. CDR1 MNHEY and CDR2 SVGAGI come from the germline V gene. This CDR3 has 21 residues. CDR3 coding DNA: TGTGCCAGCAGTTACTGGACCGGGATAGGGGTTCGGGAAACCACCGATTACGAGCAGTACTTC. Amino acid sequence: CASSYWTGIGVRETTDYEQYF.

This clonotype turned up a few times. The V gene is TRBV24-1, the J gene TRBJ2-1; possible D gene TRBD2, 6 bases. This CDR3 is 13 amino acids long. The V and J ends lost 6 bases and 4 bases respectively, with 9 bases between them. In germline, CDR1 is KGHDR, CDR2 SFDVKD. This CDR3 is CATSSGSYNEQFF. CDR3 nucleotides: TGTGCCACCAGTAGCGGGTCGTACAATGAGCAGTTCTTC.

This chain uses TRBV18 with TRBJ2-2, with D unresolved. Germline assignment: CDR1 KGHSH and CDR2 LQKENI. Trimming removed 3 bases from V and 6 bases from J, with 5 bases in between. The CDR3 has 12 amino acids. The CDR3 DNA sequence: TGTGCCAGCTCACCGACGTCCGGGGAGCTGTTTTTT. This sequence encodes CASSPTSGELFF. Together with reference TRBV18 and TRBJ2-2, the CDR3 gives the full variable domain: NAGVMQNPRHLVRRRGQEARLRCSPMKGHSHVYWYRQLPEEGLKFMVYLQKENIIDESGMPKERFSAEFPKEGPSILRIQQVVRGDSAAYFCASSPTSGELFFGEGSRLTVL.

V gene TRBV4-2 combines with J gene TRBJ1-4; D remains unclear. The CDR3 is 14 amino acids. V was pared by 2 bases and J by 6 bases, with 10 bases between. CDR1 is LGHNA, CDR2 YNFKEQ, per germline. The CDR3 is CASSQYVMDEKLFF. CDR3 DNA sequence: TGTGCCAGCAGCCAATATGTGATGGATGAAAAACTGTTTTTT.

This chain connects TRBV29-1 to TRBJ2-1, with D uncertain. In germline, CDR1 is SQVTM, CDR2 ANQGSEA. This CDR3 contains 12 residues. Trimming cost V 6 bases and J 5 bases, with 11 bases left between them. CDR3 in amino acids: CSVQLSDNEQFF. The CDR3 nucleotides are TGCAGCGTACAATTATCCGACAATGAGCAGTTCTTC.

In this sample, this clonotype turned up many times. The chain links TRBV7-3 to TRBJ2-1; D remains ambiguous. V lost 5 bases to trimming and J lost 0 bases, with 14 bases between them. In germline, CDR1 is SGHTA, CDR2 FQGTGA. The CDR3 has 16 residues. The CDR3 DNA is TGTGCCAGCAGCCCCATGGCGTCGAGCTCCTACAATGAGCAGTTCTTC. Its protein is CASSPMASSSYNEQFF.